Sequencing of this TCR beta chain was carried out in a study of cytomegalovirus exposure and HLA in healthy donors. The study ran its PCR with 60 Vbeta and 13 Jbeta primers. Clones were sequenced by immunoSEQ multiplex PCR, and TCRdb holds only the in-frame ones, with some missing. This sample has approximately 180,000 clones; about 86% occur once, and the top ten carry around 2.2%. Sequencing was done on a sample of PBMCs. The origin of this receptor is a young woman in good health and CMV-seronegative.

The CDR3 nucleotides are TGTGCCAGCAGCCCAGGGGGGGACAGGGTGACCGGGGAGCTGTTTTTT. This codes for CASSPGGDRVTGELFF. The chain uses TRBV5-4 and TRBJ2-2; 9 nucleotides line up with TRBD1. Trimming removed 4 bases from V and 5 bases from J; junction bases left unmatched: 9. The CDR3 covers 16 residues. The germline CDR1 and CDR2 sequences are SGHNT and YYREEE (reference sequence).